The next 8 T cell receptor beta chains were all read from a single sample in a study of read filtering for tumor transcriptome and immune sequencing. The library was built from around 400 ng RNA with molecular barcoded adaptors for alpha/delta and beta/gamma chains. TCRdb called the reads again in MiXCR, with one record for every CDR3 protein. Of 60,000 to 80,000 distinct CDR3 sequences listed, 11% to 15% are singletons. The sample was a population of CD138-negative cells sorted from bone marrow. These TCRs come from a donor at least 40 years old with multiple myeloma.

To note about this clonotype: The likely explanation is a read error, given a far larger clone one base away. The chain recombines TRBV12-5 with TRBJ2-3, with TRBD1 as a possible D gene (6 bases). Germline V gene lookup returns CDR1 LGHNT and CDR2 FRNRAP. CDR3 length: 15 residues. Here the CDR3 DNA reads TGTGCCAGCAGTGAGGGGGAAGGGAGCACAGATACGCAGTATTTT. It is translated as CASSEGEGSTDTQYF.

In this sample, this clonotype turned up many times. The V and J genes are TRBV24-1 and TRBJ2-1; 13 nucleotides match TRBD2. The CDR3 runs to 17 residues. Germline trimming cut 4 bases from V and 0 bases from J; bases unmatched to any gene: 2. Germline loops: CDR1 KGHDR, CDR2 SFDVKD. The CDR3 loop reads CATSDRTSGSSYNEQFF. The CDR3 DNA reads as TGTGCCACCAGTGACCGGACTAGCGGGAGCTCCTACAATGAGCAGTTCTTC.

This clonotype was seen at least ten times. The chain couples TRBV5-1 to TRBJ2-7, with D hard to call. The CDR3 is made up of 13 amino acids. Per the germline V gene, CDR1 is SGHRS and CDR2 is YFSETQ. The V end lost 3 bases, the J end lost 3 bases, and 10 bases lay between the germline ends. The DNA for the CDR3 is TGCGCCAGCAGCTCTGACGGCGACTACGAGCAGTACTTC. This translates into CASSSDGDYEQYF.

This clonotype was detected many times. The chain employs TRBV20-1 and TRBJ2-1, with 11 bases fitting TRBD2. CDR1 is DFQATT, CDR2 SNEGSKA, per germline (reference sequence). Germline trimming cut 3 bases from V and 4 bases from J; bases unmatched to any gene: 5. The CDR3 is 15 residues long. The CDR3 DNA reads as TGCAGTGCTAGTAAGGGACTAGCGGTGTACAATGAGCAGTTCTTC. This codes for CSASKGLAVYNEQFF.

This clonotype has more than one count but fewer than ten. A much larger clone sits a single nucleotide away, making a read error possible. A read error is likely, as this CDR3 ends without the conserved phenylalanine or tryptophan. The genes are TRBV20-1 and TRBJ2-7; 7 bases line up with TRBD2. There are 13 residues in the CDR3. Germline trimming cut 2 bases from V and 6 bases from J; bases unmatched to any gene: 7. Germline V lookup: CDR1 DFQATT, CDR2 SNEGSKA (reference sequence). The CDR3 DNA reads as TGCAGTGCTAGACGGGCGGGAGTCCCCGAGCAGTACTCC. As protein: CSARRAGVPEQYS.

Comments on this clonotype: A much larger clonotype is one base distant, so this may be a read error. The CDR3 end shows no conserved phenylalanine or tryptophan, and so a read error is likely. The chain employs TRBV5-1 and TRBJ1-5; D perhaps matches TRBD1 (5 bases). The germline V and J ends were trimmed by 0 bases and 6 bases, with 13 bases remaining between them. The germline CDR1 and CDR2 sequences are SGHRS and YFSETQ. The CDR3 spans 15 residues. The CDR3, as DNA: TGCGCCAGCAGCTTGGCCCCAGGGCTATCTCAGCCCCAGCATCTT. Translated, it gives CASSLAPGLSQPQHL.

As regards this clonotype: One base away lies a much larger clone, so this may be a sequencing read error. The chain employs TRBV5-6 and TRBJ2-2; tentative D call: TRBD1 (6 bases). CDR1 and CDR2 from the germline V gene are SGHDT and YYEEEE. The CDR3 contains 15 residues. In DNA, the CDR3 is TGTGCCAGCAGCTTCGGGACAACGAACACCGGGGAGCCGTTTTTT. Translating gives CASSFGTTNTGEPFF.

As to this clonotype: The junction does not match germline at one end; this may be a read error. This chain joins TRBV6-4 and TRBJ2-3; 8 nucleotides line up with TRBD1. This CDR3 region has 15 residues. Germline CDR1 MRHNA, CDR2 SNTAGT. Written as DNA, the CDR3 is TGTACCAGCAGTGACTCGGGACAGGGCACAGATACGCAGTATTTT. Protein: CTSSDSGQGTDTQYF.